Listed here is a single T cell receptor (beta chain). Its antigen is undetermined. Primed by a sample-barcoded 5' primer and a J-beta primer mix, a second PCR proceeded for about 6 to 12 cycles. Each CDR3 protein gets one entry after TCRdb re-called the 5' RACE reads with MiXCR. Here the sample spans some 1.6 million distinct CDR3 sequences, about 31% being singletons. The data originate from a study of blood T cells in healthy people across ages. Study findings and constraints: Because donor CMV status was unknown, expanded clonotype changes were possibly confounded.

CDR3 length equals 16 residues. Germline CDR1 reads SGDLS; CDR2 reads YYNGEE. V was clipped by 3 bases and J by 2 bases, with 15 bases between them. This receptor was taken from a woman aged 25 to 39 in good health. The material sequenced was blood. The chain carries TRBV9 and TRBJ1-3, with a weak D call TRBD1 (6 bases). The CDR3 region is CASSDRDWAAGNTIYF. For the CDR3, the DNA is TGTGCCAGCAGCGACAGGGATTGGGCTGCTGGAAACACCATATATTTT.